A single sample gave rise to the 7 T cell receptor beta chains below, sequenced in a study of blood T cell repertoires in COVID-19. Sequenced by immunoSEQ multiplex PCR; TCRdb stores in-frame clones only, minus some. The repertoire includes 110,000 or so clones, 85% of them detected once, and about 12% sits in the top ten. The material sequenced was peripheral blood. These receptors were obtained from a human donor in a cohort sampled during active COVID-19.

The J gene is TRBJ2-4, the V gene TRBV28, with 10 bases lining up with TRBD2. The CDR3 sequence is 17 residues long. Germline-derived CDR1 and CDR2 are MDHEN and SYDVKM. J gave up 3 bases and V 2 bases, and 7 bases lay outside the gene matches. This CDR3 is CASSLLAGEPLKNIQYF. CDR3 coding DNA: TGTGCCAGCAGTTTACTAGCGGGGGAGCCACTCAAAAACATTCAGTACTTC.

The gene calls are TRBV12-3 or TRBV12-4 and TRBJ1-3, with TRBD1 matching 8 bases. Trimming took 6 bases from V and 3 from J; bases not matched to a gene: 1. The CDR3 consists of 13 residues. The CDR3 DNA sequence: TGTGCCAGCAGGACAGGGGTTGGAAACACCATATATTTT. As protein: CASRTGVGNTIYF.

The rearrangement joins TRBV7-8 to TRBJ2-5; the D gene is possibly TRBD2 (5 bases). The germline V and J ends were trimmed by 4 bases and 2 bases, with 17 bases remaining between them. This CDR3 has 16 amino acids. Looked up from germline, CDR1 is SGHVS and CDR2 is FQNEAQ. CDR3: CASSSGKRNKQETQYF. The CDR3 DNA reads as TGTGCCAGCAGCTCCGGGAAGAGAAACAAGCAAGAGACCCAGTACTTC.

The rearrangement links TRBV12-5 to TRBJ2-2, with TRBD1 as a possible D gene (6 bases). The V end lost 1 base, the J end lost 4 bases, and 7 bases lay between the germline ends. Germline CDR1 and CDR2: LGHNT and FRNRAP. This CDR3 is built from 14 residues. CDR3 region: CASGLGGPTGELFF. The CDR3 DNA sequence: TGTGCTAGTGGTTTGGGGGGGCCCACCGGGGAGCTGTTTTTT.

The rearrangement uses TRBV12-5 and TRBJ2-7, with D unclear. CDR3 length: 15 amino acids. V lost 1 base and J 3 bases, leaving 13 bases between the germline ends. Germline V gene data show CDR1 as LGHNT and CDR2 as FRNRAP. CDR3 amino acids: CASGLGALPLYEQYF. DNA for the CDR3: TGTGCTAGTGGTTTGGGCGCATTGCCGCTCTACGAGCAGTACTTC.

For the CDR3, the DNA is TGTGCCAGCAGTCACCCAGGGGGTACTGAAGCTTTCTTT. It translates to CASSHPGGTEAFF. The V call is TRBV6-6, the J call TRBJ1-1; 7 nucleotides agree with TRBD1. CDR1 and CDR2 from the germline V gene are MNHNY and SVGAGI (reference sequence). V trimming: 5 bases; J trimming: 5 bases; junction bases outside the gene matches: 5. CDR3 length: 13 amino acids.

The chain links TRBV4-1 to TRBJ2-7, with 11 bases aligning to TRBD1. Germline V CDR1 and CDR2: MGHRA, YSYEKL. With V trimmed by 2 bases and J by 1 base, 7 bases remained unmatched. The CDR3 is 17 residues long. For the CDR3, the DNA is TGCGCCAGCAGCCAAAACAGCGGACAGGGGGCTTCCTACGAGCAGTACTTC. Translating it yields CASSQNSGQGASYEQYF.